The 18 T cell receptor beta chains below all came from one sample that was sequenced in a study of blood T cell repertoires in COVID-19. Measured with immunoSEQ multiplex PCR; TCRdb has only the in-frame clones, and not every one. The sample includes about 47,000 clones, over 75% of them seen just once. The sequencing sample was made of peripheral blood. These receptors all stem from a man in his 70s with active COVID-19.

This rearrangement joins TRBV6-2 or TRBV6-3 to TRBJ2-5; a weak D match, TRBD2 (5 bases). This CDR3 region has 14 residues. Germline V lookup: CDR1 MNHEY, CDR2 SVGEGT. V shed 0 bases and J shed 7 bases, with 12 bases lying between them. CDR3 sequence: CASSYSTTIGTQYF. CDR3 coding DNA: TGTGCCAGCAGTTACTCTACGACTATTGGGACCCAGTACTTC.

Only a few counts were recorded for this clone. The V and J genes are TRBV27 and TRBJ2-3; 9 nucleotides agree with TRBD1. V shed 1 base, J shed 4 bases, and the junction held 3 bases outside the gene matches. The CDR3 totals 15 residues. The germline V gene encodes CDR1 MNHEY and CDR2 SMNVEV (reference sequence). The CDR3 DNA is TGTGCCAGCAGTTTATGGGGACAGGGTGCAGATACGCAGTATTTT. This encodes CASSLWGQGADTQYF.

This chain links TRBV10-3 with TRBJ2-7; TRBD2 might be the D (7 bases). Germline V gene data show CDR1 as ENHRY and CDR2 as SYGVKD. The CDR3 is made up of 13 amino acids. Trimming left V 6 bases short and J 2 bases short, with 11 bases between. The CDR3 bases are TGTGCCATCAGAGGAGGGGGGGCCTACGAGCAGTACTTC. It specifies CAIRGGGAYEQYF.

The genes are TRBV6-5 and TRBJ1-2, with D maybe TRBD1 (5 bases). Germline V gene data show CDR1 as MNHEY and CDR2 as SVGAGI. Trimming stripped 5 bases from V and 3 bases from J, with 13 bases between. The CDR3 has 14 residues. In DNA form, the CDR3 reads TGTGCCAGCAGTACCCTCAGGGTAGACTATGGCTACACCTTC. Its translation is CASSTLRVDYGYTF.

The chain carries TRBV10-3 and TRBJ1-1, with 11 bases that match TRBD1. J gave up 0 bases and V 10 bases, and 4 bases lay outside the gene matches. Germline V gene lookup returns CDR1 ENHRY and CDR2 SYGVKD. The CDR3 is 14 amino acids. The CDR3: CATRTGGMNTEAFF. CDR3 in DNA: TGTGCCACTAGGACAGGGGGCATGAACACTGAAGCTTTCTTT.

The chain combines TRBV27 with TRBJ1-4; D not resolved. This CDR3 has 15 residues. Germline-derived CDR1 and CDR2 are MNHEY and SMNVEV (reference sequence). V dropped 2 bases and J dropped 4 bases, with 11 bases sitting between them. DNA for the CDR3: TGTGCCAGCAGTTTAGATTGGGCCGGTAATGAAAAACTGTTTTTT. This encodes CASSLDWAGNEKLFF.

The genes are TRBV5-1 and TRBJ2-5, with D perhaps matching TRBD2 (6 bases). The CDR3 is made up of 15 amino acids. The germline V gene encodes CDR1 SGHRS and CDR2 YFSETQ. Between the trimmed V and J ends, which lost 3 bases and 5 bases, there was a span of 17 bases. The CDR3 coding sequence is TGCGCCAGCAGCTCCGGTGGAGGGTCGGGGGAGACCCAGTACTTC. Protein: CASSSGGGSGETQYF.

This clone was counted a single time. CDR3 sequence reads: CASSSQTGSSEAFF. The CDR3, as DNA: TGTGCCAGCAGCTCCCAGACAGGGAGCTCTGAAGCTTTCTTT. The chain links TRBV11-3 to TRBJ1-1, with TRBD1 matching 7 bases. CDR3 size: 14 residues. The V gene's germline CDR1 is SGHNT and CDR2 YENEEA. The trim removed 4 bases at V and 6 bases at J, leaving 8 bases unmatched.

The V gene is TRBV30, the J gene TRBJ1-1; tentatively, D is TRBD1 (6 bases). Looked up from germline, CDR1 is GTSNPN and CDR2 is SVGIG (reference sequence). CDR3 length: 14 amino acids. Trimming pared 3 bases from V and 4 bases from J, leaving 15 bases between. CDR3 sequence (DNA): TGTGCCTGGAGGAAAGACAGGATTGGCACTGAAGCTTTCTTT. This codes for CAWRKDRIGTEAFF.

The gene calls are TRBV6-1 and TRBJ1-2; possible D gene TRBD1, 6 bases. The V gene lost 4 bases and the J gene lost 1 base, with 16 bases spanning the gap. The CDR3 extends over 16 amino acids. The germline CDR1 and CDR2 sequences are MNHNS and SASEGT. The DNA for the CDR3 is TGTGCCAGCAGTGGCCAGGGAGGGACACTTAACTATGGCTACACCTTC. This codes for CASSGQGGTLNYGYTF.

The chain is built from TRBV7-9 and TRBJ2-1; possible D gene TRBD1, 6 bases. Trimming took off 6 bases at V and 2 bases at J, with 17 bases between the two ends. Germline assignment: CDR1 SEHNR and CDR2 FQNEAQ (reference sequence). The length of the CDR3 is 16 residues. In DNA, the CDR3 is TGTGCCAGCAGACCAACCAGGGGCTTAACCTACAATGAGCAGTTCTTC. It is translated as CASRPTRGLTYNEQFF.

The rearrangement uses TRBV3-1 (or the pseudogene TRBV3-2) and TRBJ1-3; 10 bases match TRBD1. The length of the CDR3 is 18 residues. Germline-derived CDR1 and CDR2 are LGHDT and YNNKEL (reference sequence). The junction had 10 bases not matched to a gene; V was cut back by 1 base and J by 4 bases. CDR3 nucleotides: TGTGCCAGCAGCCAAGTCGGGGGACAGGGGCGTAGAGGAAACACCATATATTTT. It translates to CASSQVGGQGRRGNTIYF.

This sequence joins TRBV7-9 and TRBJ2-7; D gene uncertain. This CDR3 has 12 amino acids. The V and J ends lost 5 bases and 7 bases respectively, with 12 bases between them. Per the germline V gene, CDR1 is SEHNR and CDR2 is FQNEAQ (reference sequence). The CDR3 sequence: CASSAHGEEQYF. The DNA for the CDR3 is TGTGCCAGCAGCGCCCACGGTGAAGAGCAGTACTTC. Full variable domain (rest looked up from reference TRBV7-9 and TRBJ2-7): DTGVSQNPRHKITKRGQNVTFRCDPISEHNRLYWYRQTLGQGPEFLTYFQNEAQLEKSRLLSDRFSAERPKGSFSTLEIQRTEQGDSAMYLCASSAHGEEQYFGPGTRLTVT.

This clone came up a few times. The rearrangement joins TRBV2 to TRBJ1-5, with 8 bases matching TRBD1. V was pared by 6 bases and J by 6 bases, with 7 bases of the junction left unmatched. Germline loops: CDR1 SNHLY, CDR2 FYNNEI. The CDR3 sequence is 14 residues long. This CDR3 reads CASRRDRGSQPQHF. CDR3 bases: TGTGCCAGCAGACGCGACAGGGGAAGTCAGCCCCAGCATTTT. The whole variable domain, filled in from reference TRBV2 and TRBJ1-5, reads EPEVTQTPSHQVTQMGQEVILRCVPISNHLYFYWYRQILGQKVEFLVSFYNNEISEKSEIFDDQFSVERPDGSNFTLKIRSTKLEDSAMYFCASRRDRGSQPQHFGDGTRLSIL.

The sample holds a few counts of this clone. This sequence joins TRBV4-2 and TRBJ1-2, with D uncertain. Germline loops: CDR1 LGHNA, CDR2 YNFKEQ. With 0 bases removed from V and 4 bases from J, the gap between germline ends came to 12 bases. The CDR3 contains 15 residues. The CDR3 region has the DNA TGTGCCAGCAGCCAAGAGGCCGAGGATTCCTATGGCTACACCTTC. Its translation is CASSQEAEDSYGYTF.

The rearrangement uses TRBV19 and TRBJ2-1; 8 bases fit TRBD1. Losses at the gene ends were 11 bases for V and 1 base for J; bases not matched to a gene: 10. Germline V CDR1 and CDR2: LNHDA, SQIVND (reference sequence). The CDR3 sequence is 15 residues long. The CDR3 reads CAEQGGRQSYNEQFF. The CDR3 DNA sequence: TGTGCCGAACAGGGGGGACGTCAATCCTACAATGAGCAGTTCTTC. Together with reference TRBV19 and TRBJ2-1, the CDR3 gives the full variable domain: DGGITQSPKYLFRKEGQNVTLSCEQNLNHDAMYWYRQDPGQGLRLIYYSQIVNDFQKGDIAEGYSVSREKKESFPLTVTSAQKNPTAFYLCAEQGGRQSYNEQFFGPGTRLTVL.

This CDR3 is CASSTRGRSTDTQYF. The CDR3 coding sequence is TGTGCCAGCAGCACCCGGGGTAGAAGCACAGATACGCAGTATTTT. V gene TRBV5-4 combines with J gene TRBJ2-3; a possible D gene is TRBD2 (5 bases). Per the germline V gene, CDR1 is SGHNT and CDR2 is YYREEE (reference sequence). V lost 4 bases to trimming and J lost 0 bases, with 12 bases between them. The CDR3 totals 15 residues. Full variable domain (outside the CDR3, taken from reference TRBV5-4 and TRBJ2-3): ETGVTQSPTHLIKTRGQQVTLRCSSQSGHNTVSWYQQALGQGPQFIFQYYREEENGRGNFPPRFSGLQFPNYSSELNVNALELDDSALYLCASSTRGRSTDTQYFGPGTRLTVL.

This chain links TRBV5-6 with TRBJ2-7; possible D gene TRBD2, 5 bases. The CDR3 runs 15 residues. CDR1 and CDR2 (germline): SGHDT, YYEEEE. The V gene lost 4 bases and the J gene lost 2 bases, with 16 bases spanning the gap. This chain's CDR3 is CASSPSPVWTYEQYF. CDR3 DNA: TGTGCCAGCAGCCCTAGCCCGGTCTGGACCTACGAGCAGTACTTC.